This TCR beta chain was identified in a study of cytomegalovirus exposure and HLA in healthy donors. About the research overall: A prior study identified 117 million unique TCR beta sequences from 180 million or so T cells.

After removal of 1 base from V and 3 bases from J, the junction contained 5 bases not matched to a gene. This CDR3 is 18 amino acids long. CDR1 is SGHAT, CDR2 FQNNGV, per germline. In regard to this clone: Its antigen is not identified.

The PCR used 60 Vbeta and 13 Jbeta primers. The table came from immunoSEQ multiplex PCR; TCRdb's copy has only in-frame clones and leaves some out. The table has over 150,000 clones, 65% to 85% seen once. Regarding the study as a whole: In a later analysis, compared with equally common non-associated chains, HLA-associated beta chains were more expanded. Common viral pathogens seemed, in a later analysis, to connect with several of the most significant clusters.

The sample was PBMCs. The sequence derives from a boy between 2 and 10 years old in good health and CMV-seronegative. The chain joins TRBV11-2 to TRBJ2-1; 14 bases align to TRBD2. As DNA, the CDR3 is TGTGCCAGCAGCTTAGTTGGGACTAGCGGGGGTCTCTACAATGAGCAGTTCTTC. Translating gives CASSLVGTSGGLYNEQFF.